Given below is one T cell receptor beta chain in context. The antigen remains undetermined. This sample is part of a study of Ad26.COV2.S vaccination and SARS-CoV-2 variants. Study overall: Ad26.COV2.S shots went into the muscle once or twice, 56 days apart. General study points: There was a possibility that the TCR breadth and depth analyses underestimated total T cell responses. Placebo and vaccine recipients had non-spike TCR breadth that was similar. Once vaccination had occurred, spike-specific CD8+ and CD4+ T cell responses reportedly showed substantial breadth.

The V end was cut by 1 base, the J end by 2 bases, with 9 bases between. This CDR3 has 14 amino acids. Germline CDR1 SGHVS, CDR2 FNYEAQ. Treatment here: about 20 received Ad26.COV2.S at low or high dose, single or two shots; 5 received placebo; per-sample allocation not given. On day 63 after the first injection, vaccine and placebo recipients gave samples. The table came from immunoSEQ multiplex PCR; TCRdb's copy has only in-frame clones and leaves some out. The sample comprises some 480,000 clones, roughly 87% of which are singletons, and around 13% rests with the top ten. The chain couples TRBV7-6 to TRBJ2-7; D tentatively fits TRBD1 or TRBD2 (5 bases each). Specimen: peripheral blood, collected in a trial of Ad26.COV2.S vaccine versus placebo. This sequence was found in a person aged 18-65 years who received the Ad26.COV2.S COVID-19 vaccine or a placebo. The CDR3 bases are TGTGCCAGCAGCTTAGGGGACGGAACCTACGAGCAGTACTTC. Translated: CASSLGDGTYEQYF.